The rows below give T cell receptor beta chains drawn from one sample of a study of T cell responses to AZD1222 COVID-19 vaccine. Using immunoSEQ multiplex PCR, the repertoire was profiled, and TCRdb retains in-frame clones only, with some absent. Here the sample spans tens of thousands of clones, 80% to 85% being singletons. The sequenced sample was peripheral blood, obtained on day 0 of AZD1222 vaccination. The receptor set was obtained from an adult in good health. Both conserved end residues are part of each CDR3. Each record gives: V gene, clone size, J gene, D gene, CDR3 DNA, CDR3 protein. A D gene is named only where the DNA matches it firmly. Where a row states a size, it is once, few, many or the class of an expanded clone; other rows omit it.

V gene: TRBV30; clone size: -; J gene: TRBJ1-1; D gene: TRBD1; CDR3 DNA: TGTGCCTGGGAGGGACAGGGGGGCACTGAAGCTTTCTTT; CDR3 protein: CAWEGQGGTEAFF
V gene: TRBV9; clone size: -; J gene: TRBJ2-1; D gene: -; CDR3 DNA: TGTGCCAGCAGCCTACCGGGACTGAACAATGAGCAGTTCTTC; CDR3 protein: CASSLPGLNNEQFF
V gene: TRBV2; clone size: -; J gene: TRBJ2-5; D gene: TRBD2; CDR3 DNA: TGTGCCAGCAGTGCGGGGACTAGCGGGGAGACCCAGTACTTC; CDR3 protein: CASSAGTSGETQYF
V gene: TRBV24-1; clone size: -; J gene: TRBJ1-2; D gene: -; CDR3 DNA: TGTGCCACCAGTGACTTTAGACGGGCCTATGGCTACACCTTC; CDR3 protein: CATSDFRRAYGYTF
V gene: TRBV7-2; clone size: -; J gene: TRBJ2-5; D gene: -; CDR3 DNA: TGTGCCAGCAGCTTAGGAGTAGAGACCCAGTACTTC; CDR3 protein: CASSLGVETQYF
V gene: TRBV28; clone size: once; J gene: TRBJ1-2; D gene: -; CDR3 DNA: TGTGCCAGCAGGAGGACTATAGGACTATATGGCTACACCTTC; CDR3 protein: CASRRTIGLYGYTF
V gene: TRBV4-1; clone size: few; J gene: TRBJ2-1; D gene: TRBD1; CDR3 DNA: TGCGCCAGCAGCACTCGGCAGGGGGCGAACAATGAGCAGTTCTTC; CDR3 protein: CASSTRQGANNEQFF
V gene: TRBV7-9; clone size: -; J gene: TRBJ1-6; D gene: -; CDR3 DNA: TGTGCCAGCACAACAGGGAATTCACCCCTCCACTTT; CDR3 protein: CASTTGNSPLHF
V gene: TRBV9; clone size: few; J gene: TRBJ1-3; D gene: -; CDR3 DNA: TGTGCCAGCAGCGTAGGAGAGGGAATTGCTGGAAACACCATATATTTT; CDR3 protein: CASSVGEGIAGNTIYF
V gene: TRBV2; clone size: -; J gene: TRBJ1-5; D gene: -; CDR3 DNA: TGTGCCAGCAGATACAGGGATGCCTATAGCAATCAGCCCCAGCATTTT; CDR3 protein: CASRYRDAYSNQPQHF
V gene: TRBV9; clone size: large; J gene: TRBJ2-6; D gene: TRBD1; CDR3 DNA: TGTGCCAGCAGCGTCGACCCGGACAGGGATCCCTCTGGGGCCAACGTCCTGACTTTC; CDR3 protein: CASSVDPDRDPSGANVLTF
V gene: TRBV27; clone size: -; J gene: TRBJ1-5; D gene: -; CDR3 DNA: TGTGCCAGCAGTTTAATGGGTGGGGGGAGCCAGCCCCAGCATTTT; CDR3 protein: CASSLMGGGSQPQHF
V gene: TRBV7-8; clone size: -; J gene: TRBJ2-3; D gene: -; CDR3 DNA: TGTGCCAGCAGCTTATTTCAGGGCACAGATACGCAGTATTTT; CDR3 protein: CASSLFQGTDTQYF
V gene: TRBV6-5; clone size: -; J gene: TRBJ2-1; D gene: TRBD2; CDR3 DNA: TGTGCCAGCAGCAGGGTAGCGGGGGTCTACAATGAGCAGTTCTTC; CDR3 protein: CASSRVAGVYNEQFF
V gene: TRBV28; clone size: -; J gene: TRBJ1-2; D gene: -; CDR3 DNA: TGTGCCAGCAGTTTACTGGCGGGGGGCGCAAACTATGGCTACACCTTC; CDR3 protein: CASSLLAGGANYGYTF
V gene: TRBV5-6; clone size: -; J gene: TRBJ2-7; D gene: -; CDR3 DNA: TGTGCCAGCAGCTATACCGCCGGGCGCGATCGGCGGTACTTC; CDR3 protein: CASSYTAGRDRRYF
V gene: TRBV7-9; clone size: -; J gene: TRBJ1-2; D gene: -; CDR3 DNA: TGTGCCAGCAGCTCTGACAGGCTCTACACCTTC; CDR3 protein: CASSSDRLYTF
V gene: TRBV5-6; clone size: -; J gene: TRBJ1-6; D gene: TRBD1; CDR3 DNA: TGTGCCAGCAGCCCTGACAGGGGGCGCCTACCCCTCCACTTT; CDR3 protein: CASSPDRGRLPLHF
V gene: TRBV12-5; clone size: -; J gene: TRBJ1-1; D gene: -; CDR3 DNA: TGTGCTAGTGGCTTGGACACGACTGAAGCTTTCTTT; CDR3 protein: CASGLDTTEAFF
V gene: TRBV25-1; clone size: -; J gene: TRBJ1-2; D gene: -; CDR3 DNA: TGTGCCAGCAGTGAATTTTCAGGGGTAAACTATGGCTACACCTTC; CDR3 protein: CASSEFSGVNYGYTF
V gene: TRBV29-1; clone size: once; J gene: TRBJ1-5; D gene: -; CDR3 DNA: TGCAGCGTTTTGATGGAGGGGGGCCAAGATCAGCCCCAGCATTTT; CDR3 protein: CSVLMEGGQDQPQHF
V gene: TRBV15; clone size: -; J gene: TRBJ2-5; D gene: -; CDR3 DNA: TGTGCCACCAGCAGAGGCTTGGGATCACAAGAGACCCAGTACTTC; CDR3 protein: CATSRGLGSQETQYF
V gene: TRBV27; clone size: few; J gene: TRBJ1-1; D gene: -; CDR3 DNA: TGTGCCAGCAGGGTGCACAGGGAACAGGCTGAAGCTTTCTTT; CDR3 protein: CASRVHREQAEAFF
V gene: TRBV19; clone size: -; J gene: TRBJ2-2; D gene: TRBD2; CDR3 DNA: TGTGCCAGTTACCGGACTAGCGGGGGGTACACCGGGGAGCTGTTTTTT; CDR3 protein: CASYRTSGGYTGELFF
V gene: TRBV7-2; clone size: -; J gene: TRBJ1-6; D gene: TRBD1; CDR3 DNA: TGTGCCAGCAGCTTAGCGTCAGACAGGGGTAAAGCTTCACCCCTCCACTTT; CDR3 protein: CASSLASDRGKASPLHF
V gene: TRBV19; clone size: -; J gene: TRBJ1-2; D gene: TRBD1; CDR3 DNA: TGTGCCAGTAGTCCCAAGACAGGGCCCTATGGCTACACCTTC; CDR3 protein: CASSPKTGPYGYTF
V gene: TRBV9; clone size: few; J gene: TRBJ1-6; D gene: -; CDR3 DNA: TGTGCCAGCAGCCTCGGCCGGGAGGCTTATAATTCACCCCTCCACTTT; CDR3 protein: CASSLGREAYNSPLHF
V gene: TRBV20-1; clone size: large; J gene: TRBJ1-1; D gene: -; CDR3 DNA: TGCAGTGCTAGTCGGGGGAGGAAGGACACTGAAGCTTTCTTT; CDR3 protein: CSASRGRKDTEAFF
V gene: TRBV29-1; clone size: -; J gene: TRBJ1-1; D gene: -; CDR3 DNA: TGCAGCGTTGAAGATCTCGCCAGACTCGAAGCTTTCTTT; CDR3 protein: CSVEDLARLEAFF
V gene: TRBV5-6; clone size: -; J gene: TRBJ1-5; D gene: -; CDR3 DNA: TGTGCCAGCAGCCGAGTGGGGGGAGGTGGAATACAGCCCCAGCATTTT; CDR3 protein: CASSRVGGGGIQPQHF
V gene: TRBV7-9; clone size: -; J gene: TRBJ2-2; D gene: -; CDR3 DNA: TGTGCCAGCAGCTCGCCGGGAAGACAGGCTCTACAGAACACCGGGGAGCTGTTTTTT; CDR3 protein: CASSSPGRQALQNTGELFF
V gene: TRBV6-6; clone size: -; J gene: TRBJ2-2; D gene: -; CDR3 DNA: TGTGCCAGCAGTCCCTTCGGTTCCGGGGAGCTGTTTTTT; CDR3 protein: CASSPFGSGELFF
V gene: TRBV2; clone size: -; J gene: TRBJ2-7; D gene: -; CDR3 DNA: TGTGCCAGCAGTGAGGGGGTTCTGCGGGAGCAGTACTTC; CDR3 protein: CASSEGVLREQYF
V gene: TRBV11-1; clone size: -; J gene: TRBJ1-1; D gene: -; CDR3 DNA: TGTGCCAGCACTGTTCGCCAGGGGAACACTGAAGCTTTCTTT; CDR3 protein: CASTVRQGNTEAFF
V gene: TRBV9; clone size: -; J gene: TRBJ2-7; D gene: TRBD1; CDR3 DNA: TGTGCCAGCAGCCCAGGGGGCACTTTCTACGAGCAGTACTTC; CDR3 protein: CASSPGGTFYEQYF
V gene: TRBV10-1; clone size: -; J gene: TRBJ2-5; D gene: TRBD1; CDR3 DNA: TGCGCCAGCAGTGAACTTTCCGGGACAGGGTGGAAGACCCAGTACTTC; CDR3 protein: CASSELSGTGWKTQYF
V gene: TRBV3-1/TRBV3-2; clone size: -; J gene: TRBJ2-1; D gene: -; CDR3 DNA: TGTGCCAGCAGCCATCAGAGGGACAATGAGCAGTTCTTC; CDR3 protein: CASSHQRDNEQFF
V gene: TRBV28; clone size: once; J gene: TRBJ1-3; D gene: -; CDR3 DNA: TGTGCCAGCAGTTCTTGGGGATCTGGAAACACCATATATTTT; CDR3 protein: CASSSWGSGNTIYF
V gene: TRBV7-8; clone size: -; J gene: TRBJ1-5; D gene: -; CDR3 DNA: TGTGCCAGCAGCTTAGATGGGGGCGGTCAGCCCCAGCATTTT; CDR3 protein: CASSLDGGGQPQHF
V gene: TRBV12-5; clone size: -; J gene: TRBJ2-3; D gene: -; CDR3 DNA: TGTGCTAGTGGTTTGGGGGCGGACACAGATACGCAGTATTTT; CDR3 protein: CASGLGADTDTQYF
V gene: TRBV5-4; clone size: -; J gene: TRBJ1-4; D gene: -; CDR3 DNA: TGTGCCAGCAGCTTGGGCCAGGATAATGAAAAACTGTTTTTT; CDR3 protein: CASSLGQDNEKLFF
V gene: TRBV6-5; clone size: -; J gene: TRBJ1-6; D gene: -; CDR3 DNA: TGTGCCAGCCGGGCCTTTGGGGGGTATAATTCACCCCTCCACTTT; CDR3 protein: CASRAFGGYNSPLHF
V gene: TRBV11-3; clone size: -; J gene: TRBJ2-1; D gene: TRBD2; CDR3 DNA: TGTGCCAGCAGCTTATTTAGCGGGGGGGCCGGTCATGAGCAGTTCTTC; CDR3 protein: CASSLFSGGAGHEQFF
V gene: TRBV5-1; clone size: -; J gene: TRBJ2-5; D gene: -; CDR3 DNA: TGCGCCAGCAGCTCATTATGGGGAACCCAAGAGACCCAGTACTTC; CDR3 protein: CASSSLWGTQETQYF
V gene: TRBV5-1; clone size: -; J gene: TRBJ2-3; D gene: -; CDR3 DNA: TGCGCCAGCAGCTTGAGACTGAACACAGATACGCAGTATTTT; CDR3 protein: CASSLRLNTDTQYF
V gene: TRBV18; clone size: -; J gene: TRBJ1-1; D gene: -; CDR3 DNA: TGTGCCAGCTCACCACTAAGGGCGGGCACTGAAGCTTTCTTT; CDR3 protein: CASSPLRAGTEAFF
V gene: TRBV3-1/TRBV3-2; clone size: once; J gene: TRBJ2-2; D gene: -; CDR3 DNA: TGTGCCAGCAGCCCCTCCTTGACCGTCTTTGGGCACACCGGGGAGCTGTTTTTT; CDR3 protein: CASSPSLTVFGHTGELFF
V gene: TRBV13; clone size: -; J gene: TRBJ2-7; D gene: TRBD2; CDR3 DNA: TGTGCCAGCAGCACTGGACTAGAGGACGGCTACGAGCAGTACTTC; CDR3 protein: CASSTGLEDGYEQYF
V gene: TRBV2; clone size: -; J gene: TRBJ2-2; D gene: TRBD1; CDR3 DNA: TGTGCCAGCAGGGGGGACAGCAACACCGGGGAGCTGTTTTTT; CDR3 protein: CASRGDSNTGELFF
V gene: TRBV13; clone size: -; J gene: TRBJ2-3; D gene: TRBD2; CDR3 DNA: TGTGCCAGCAGCTTCCCGACTAGCGGGGGGACAGATACGCAGTATTTT; CDR3 protein: CASSFPTSGGTDTQYF
V gene: TRBV6-2/TRBV6-3; clone size: few; J gene: TRBJ2-1; D gene: TRBD2; CDR3 DNA: TGTGCCAGCAGTCCACTTAGCGGGCTAGCCGAAGGATTCAATGAGCAGTTCTTC; CDR3 protein: CASSPLSGLAEGFNEQFF
V gene: TRBV3-1/TRBV3-2; clone size: -; J gene: TRBJ2-2; D gene: -; CDR3 DNA: TGTGCCAGCTCCAGAGGGGTGAACACCGGGGAGCTGTTTTTT; CDR3 protein: CASSRGVNTGELFF